The 28 T cell receptor beta chains below come from one sample, sequenced in a study of OX40 agonist ivuxolimab in advanced cancers. The library was obtained by the immunoSEQ multiplex PCR assay. Not all clones reach the TCRdb copy of this immuneACCESS table, which keeps in-frame sequences only. Checked studies attribute under half of the gap to unresolved V genes and leave the rest unexplained. The sample includes about 50,000 clones, with about 87% observed a single time. The ten largest clonotypes hold approximately 10% of the sample. Specimen: CD4+ or CD8+ T cells sorted from blood, collected in a trial of the OX40 agonist ivuxolimab. The receptor set was obtained from an adult with an advanced solid tumor such as melanoma, head and neck, liver or kidney cancer.

The chain's CDR3 is CASSAGNQETQYF. The DNA for the CDR3 is TGTGCCAGCAGCGCCGGAAACCAAGAGACCCAGTACTTC. This sequence joins TRBV9 and TRBJ2-5; D is unresolved. CDR1 is SGDLS and CDR2 is YYNGEE in the germline V gene. This CDR3 comprises 13 residues. V lost 3 bases, J lost 0 bases, and 6 bases lay in between.

The chain links TRBV9 to TRBJ2-1; 10 bases match TRBD1. The CDR3 extends over 15 amino acids. Germline assignment: CDR1 SGDLS and CDR2 YYNGEE. Losses at the gene ends were 3 bases for V and 2 bases for J; bases not matched to a gene: 2. DNA for the CDR3: TGTGCCAGCAGCGGAGGGACAGGGGCCTACAATGAGCAGTTCTTC. Residues: CASSGGTGAYNEQFF.

V is TRBV29-1 and J is TRBJ2-1; the match to TRBD1 covers 10 bases. The CDR3 has 13 amino acids. V was pared by 6 bases and J by 8 bases, with 7 bases of the junction left unmatched. Germline assignment: CDR1 SQVTM and CDR2 ANQGSEA. The CDR3 loop is CSVTGGTDYEQFF. CDR3 DNA sequence: TGCAGCGTGACAGGGGGCACTGACTATGAGCAGTTCTTC.

There are a few counts of this clone. V usage is TRBV6-5 and J usage is TRBJ1-1, with a possible D match to TRBD1 (5 bases). Germline CDR1 reads MNHEY; CDR2 reads SVGAGI. The CDR3 is made up of 13 amino acids. The germline V and J ends were trimmed by 5 bases and 5 bases, with 12 bases remaining between them. This CDR3 reads CASSHHRGTEAFF. CDR3 DNA sequence: TGTGCCAGCAGTCACCATCGGGGGACTGAAGCTTTCTTT.

The chain is built from TRBV15 and TRBJ2-1; perhaps TRBD2 as D (5 bases). V was pared by 1 base and J by 7 bases, with 17 bases between. Per germline, CDR1 LNHNV and CDR2 YYDKDF (reference sequence). The CDR3 has 16 residues. CDR3 protein: CATSRGLMGVTNEQFF. As DNA, the CDR3 is TGTGCCACCAGCAGAGGATTGATGGGAGTTACGAATGAGCAGTTCTTC.

This clone was seen just once. V and J are TRBV2 and TRBJ2-1; D gene uncertain. In germline, CDR1 is SNHLY, CDR2 FYNNEI. The V end was cut by 8 bases, the J end by 8 bases, with 10 bases between. This CDR3 has 11 amino acids. CDR3 nucleotide sequence: TGTGCCAGCCCCGGTAGGGATGAGCAGTTCTTC. Protein sequence: CASPGRDEQFF.

The chain combines TRBV4-1 with TRBJ1-2; 7 bases align to TRBD1. Germline CDR1 and CDR2: MGHRA and YSYEKL. V lost 4 bases and J lost 5; bases outside the gene matches: 10. The CDR3 extends over 15 amino acids. This chain's CDR3 is CASSRVTGQPYGYTF. Here the CDR3 DNA reads TGCGCCAGCAGCCGAGTGACAGGGCAACCATATGGCTACACCTTC.

The chain combines TRBV28 with TRBJ2-7; 10 nucleotides match TRBD2. Germline assignment: CDR1 MDHEN and CDR2 SYDVKM. The V gene end was trimmed by 6 bases and the J gene end by 2 bases; junction bases not matched to a gene: 7. The CDR3 is 15 residues long. CDR3 nucleotide sequence: TGTGCCAGCAGCTTAGGACTAGCGGTCACCTACGAGCAGTACTTC. This sequence encodes CASSLGLAVTYEQYF.

The rearrangement links TRBV13 to TRBJ1-2; no clear D. CDR1 is PRHDT, CDR2 FYEKMQ, per germline (reference sequence). V was trimmed by 3 bases and J by 2 bases, leaving 7 bases between them. The CDR3 consists of 13 residues. Here the CDR3 DNA reads TGTGCCAGCAGCTTGGCCAGCAACTATGGCTACACCTTC. This translates into CASSLASNYGYTF.

The chain recombines TRBV5-5 with TRBJ2-5; perhaps TRBD1 as D (6 bases). The CDR3 contains 13 residues. Per the germline V gene, CDR1 is SGHKS and CDR2 is YYEKEE (reference sequence). V was trimmed by 6 bases and J by 2 bases, leaving 11 bases between them. The CDR3 is CASTMTGQETQYF. CDR3 coding DNA: TGTGCCAGCACCATGACAGGACAAGAGACCCAGTACTTC. Full variable domain (rest looked up from reference TRBV5-5 and TRBJ2-5): DAGVTQSPTHLIKTRGQQVTLRCSPISGHKSVSWYQQVLGQGPQFIFQYYEKEERGRGNFPDRFSARQFPNYSSELNVNALLLGDSALYLCASTMTGQETQYFGPGTRLLVL.

The chain links TRBV4-1 to TRBJ1-5; D unresolved. This CDR3 has 14 residues. V dropped 2 bases and J dropped 9 bases, with 14 bases sitting between them. Germline values: CDR1 MGHRA, CDR2 YSYEKL. CDR3 region: CASSQRTVDGPQHF. As DNA, the CDR3 is TGCGCCAGCAGCCAAAGGACCGTCGACGGGCCCCAGCATTTT.

This clone was detected a few times. This rearrangement joins TRBV29-1 to TRBJ1-1; D gene uncertain. Germline V gene lookup returns CDR1 SQVTM and CDR2 ANQGSEA. V lost 5 bases to trimming and J lost 1 base, with 5 bases between them. The CDR3 contains 11 residues. The CDR3 DNA follows: TGCAGCGTTAGGGAGAACACTGAAGCTTTCTTT. It is translated as CSVRENTEAFF.

This clone was seen once. The chain uses TRBV5-5 and TRBJ2-3; possibly TRBD1 for D (6 bases). The CDR3 has 15 amino acids. V was pared by 2 bases and J by 2 bases, with 12 bases between. The germline CDR1 and CDR2 sequences are SGHKS and YYEKEE (reference sequence). CDR3 sequence (DNA): TGTGCCAGCAGCTTATTGGGGGCATTCACAGATACGCAGTATTTT. This sequence encodes CASSLLGAFTDTQYF.

DNA of the CDR3: TGTGCCAGCAGCGGGACATCAAACTATGGCTACACCTTC. Amino acid sequence: CASSGTSNYGYTF. The J gene is TRBJ1-2, the V gene TRBV5-6; perhaps TRBD1 as D (6 bases). Germline CDR1 reads SGHDT; CDR2 reads YYEEEE. This CDR3 is built from 13 residues. Trimming shortened V by 4 bases and J by 2 bases, and 9 bases separated the two germline ends.

The V gene is TRBV7-6, the J gene TRBJ2-4; D not resolved. The CDR3 has 16 residues. With 1 base removed from V and 2 bases from J, the gap between germline ends came to 12 bases. Germline lookup yields CDR1 SGHVS and CDR2 FNYEAQ. The CDR3 nucleotides are TGTGCCAGCAGCTTAGGAGGTGGGGAACCCAAAAACATTCAGTACTTC. Its translation: CASSLGGGEPKNIQYF.

The chain employs TRBV6-5 and TRBJ1-6; no reliable D call. CDR3 length equals 14 residues. Trimming left V 7 bases short and J 3 bases short, with 10 bases between. Germline values: CDR1 MNHEY, CDR2 SVGAGI. The CDR3 DNA reads as TGTGCCAGCAAGAACAGCCACTATAATTCACCCCTCCACTTT. Amino acids: CASKNSHYNSPLHF.

The chain has TRBV25-1 and TRBJ2-5, with a tentative D call TRBD1 (5 bases). Trimming cost V 4 bases and J 5 bases, with 14 bases left between them. CDR3 size: 14 residues. Per the germline V gene, CDR1 is MGHDK and CDR2 is SYGVNS. The CDR3 region has the DNA TGTGCCAGCAGTGCATACAGGCACGGGGAGACCCAGTACTTC. Amino acid sequence: CASSAYRHGETQYF.

The chain combines TRBV2 with TRBJ2-7; a weak D match, TRBD1 (7 bases). Per germline, CDR1 SNHLY and CDR2 FYNNEI. The CDR3 runs 14 residues. V lost 6 bases and J lost 3, with 15 bases in between. The CDR3 region has the DNA TGTGCCAGCAGAGGGGGGCGGACAGGCTACGAGCAGTACTTC. Its translation: CASRGGRTGYEQYF.

V is TRBV23-1 and J is TRBJ1-5; tentative D call: TRBD1 (5 bases). TRBV23-1 is an ORF; its function is uncertain. Between the trimmed V and J ends, which lost 2 bases and 9 bases, there was a span of 11 bases. This CDR3 is 13 amino acids long. In nucleotides, the CDR3 is TGCGCCAGCAGTCAACGCCGCGGGGGGCCCCAGCATTTT. This sequence encodes CASSQRRGGPQHF.

The V and J genes are TRBV7-6 and TRBJ2-7; tentatively, D is TRBD2 (5 bases). The CDR3 length is 16 residues. CDR1 SGHVS and CDR2 FNYEAQ come from the germline V gene. Deletions cut 0 bases from V and 2 bases from J, with 14 bases between. Here the CDR3 reads CASSLAQAEVPYEQYF. The CDR3 region has the DNA TGTGCCAGCAGCTTAGCGCAGGCGGAGGTGCCCTACGAGCAGTACTTC.

In this sample, this clone turned up once. The rearrangement joins TRBV5-5 to TRBJ2-3, with D tentatively TRBD2 (6 bases). Germline V gene data show CDR1 as SGHKS and CDR2 as YYEKEE (reference sequence). The CDR3 has 15 amino acids. V was clipped by 1 base and J by 5 bases, with 14 bases between them. For the CDR3, the DNA is TGTGCCAGCAGCTTGCGGGACCCCGGGAGAGATACGCAGTATTTT. Residues: CASSLRDPGRDTQYF.

This clone occurred a few times. The chain uses TRBV30 and TRBJ2-7; 13 bases map to TRBD2. The V segment lost 0 bases and the J segment 3 bases; nucleotides outside the gene matches: 2. Per germline, CDR1 GTSNPN and CDR2 SVGIG (reference sequence). CDR3 length: 15 residues. The CDR3 here is CAWSVGTSGIYEQYF. For the CDR3, the DNA is TGTGCCTGGAGTGTAGGGACTAGCGGGATCTACGAGCAGTACTTC.

The V call is TRBV7-9, the J call TRBJ2-3; D remains unclear. The CDR3 runs 14 residues. Germline CDR1 reads SEHNR; CDR2 reads FQNEAQ (reference sequence). The V end lost 1 base, the J end lost 1 base, and 6 bases lay between the germline ends. The CDR3 DNA is TGTGCCAGCAGCTTAGGCCGGGGCACAGATACGCAGTATTTT. It specifies CASSLGRGTDTQYF.

This rearrangement joins TRBV5-6 to TRBJ1-2; D is unclear. Trimming cost V 4 bases and J 5 bases, with 12 bases left between them. Per germline, CDR1 SGHDT and CDR2 YYEEEE. This CDR3 is built from 13 residues. DNA of the CDR3: TGTGCCAGCAGCCTAGGAGTGATTTATGGCTACACCTTC. Protein: CASSLGVIYGYTF.

V and J are TRBV21-1 and TRBJ2-2; the D segment call TRBD1 is taken from the table without a DNA check. TRBV21-1 counts as a pseudogene. This CDR3 is built from 16 residues. The CDR3 DNA follows: TGTGCCAGCAGCTTCCACAGGGGGCGCGGCACCGGGGAGCTGTTTTTT. This sequence encodes CASSFHRGRGTGELFF.

Only a few counts were recorded for this clone. The germline gene is not matched at one end of the junction; a read error may be the cause. The CDR3 loop is CASNQNPGVDSYNSPLHF. CDR3 coding DNA: TGTGCCAGCAACCAAAACCCGGGCGTCGACTCCTATAATTCACCCCTCCACTTT. The chain combines TRBV4-2 with TRBJ1-6; no firm D call. Germline values: CDR1 LGHNA, CDR2 YNFKEQ. The length of the CDR3 is 18 residues.

The V call is TRBV4-1, the J call TRBJ2-2, with no clear D. Germline assignment: CDR1 MGHRA and CDR2 YSYEKL. This CDR3 region has 14 residues. V was cut by 3 bases and J by 4 bases, with 9 bases left in between. The CDR3 nucleotides are TGCGCCAGCAGCCACCCAACGGGCACCGGGGAGCTGTTTTTT. Protein product: CASSHPTGTGELFF.

This chain uses TRBV30 with TRBJ2-5; 10 bases align to TRBD1. The DNA end is a closer match to TRBJ2-7, so the J assignment may be wrong. This CDR3 has 11 residues. In germline, CDR1 is GTSNPN, CDR2 SVGIG (reference sequence). CDR3 amino acids: CAWDRGLEQYF. CDR3 DNA sequence: TGTGCCTGGGACAGGGGGCTCGAGCAGTACTTC.